Below, one TCR beta chain is given with its context. Its target antigen remains unknown. Per-nucleotide qualities are absent, and no much larger clonotype sits a single base away. TCRbeta CDR3 regions were amplified from genomic DNA by means of the immunoSEQ Assay, a bias-controlled multiplex PCR. Per the original workflow: Nucleated cell counts per sample were estimated from amplification of reference gene primers within the assay. To quantify the absolute abundance of each unique TCRbeta CDR3 rearrangement, sequence reads were collapsed and filtered. For each sample, productive Simpson clonality was calculated as the square root of Simpson's diversity index across productive rearrangements. In TCRdb, the immuneACCESS table is reduced to in-frame sequences with V and J assigned. These tables do not hold every clone; where another copy was compared, an unresolved V gene accounts for under half, and the others remain unexplained. V and J calls and clone size are as listed in that table; D and trimming were resolved from the DNA. The sample data list about 230,000 clones, and 65% to 90% of these were observed just once. The ten top clones hold around 10% of the sample.

At one collaborating source in Seattle, patients were enrolled during active infection and were followed longitudinally through the course of disease. The collaborating institutions used their own protocols to collect whole blood in K2EDTA tubes. For TCRbeta analysis, collaborators shipped samples in one of three forms: frozen whole blood, isolated PBMCs, or DNA extracted from either of those sample types. The sample is drawn from a study of blood T cell repertoires in COVID-19 (TCRdb year 2020). In terms of the full investigation: Samples from collaborators originated in the United States, Italy and Spain and spanned both the acute and convalescent phases of COVID-19. A freely available public database, intended as a resource for researchers studying the immune response to SARS-CoV-2, is where the repertoires were released. Deeply sampled blood TCRbeta repertoires from subjects exposed to, actively infected with, or recovered from COVID-19 were included in the dataset. The samples were drawn from the first 160 participants of the ongoing ImmuneRACE study and from roughly 1,300 subjects provided by 6 global collaborators. Where available, HLA class I and class II types were taken from metadata supplied by the sample provider and were not determined by assay-based typing. Sample metadata almost always included a de-identified subject ID, COVID-19 status, age in years and sex. The material from the prospective study consisted of cDNA or gDNA derived from T cells, B-cell-depleted T cells, or PBMCs.

Results the study describes overall, beyond this receptor: The amount of clinical and demographic metadata varied by source and participant and was provided uncurated.

Trimming leaves V shorter by 1 base and J shorter by 2 bases, with the junction holding 4 bases beyond the gene matches. The CDR3 measures 16 amino acids from cysteine to phenylalanine. Only CDR3 DNA remains: 48 bases, in frame from the first base. From the germline V gene, CDR1 is SGHTA and CDR2 is FQGNSA. Recombination joined TRBV7-2 with TRBJ2-1, and 8 junctional nucleotides match TRBD2. The sequence was obtained from a man aged 45-60 years with COVID-19, enrolled during active disease. The material sequenced was peripheral blood. The CDR3 protein: CASSLVAGGTYNEQFF. The DNA is as follows: TGTGCCAGCAGCTTAGTTGCGGGGGGCACCTACAATGAGCAGTTCTTC.